This TCR beta chain was profiled in a study of cytomegalovirus exposure and HLA in healthy donors. Points from the study as a whole: TCR beta sequences numbering 15,000 to 20,000 were associated with HLA alleles at 0.05 false discovery rate in a later analysis. An apparent linkage of common viral pathogens to several of the most significant clusters emerged in a later analysis.

From germline, CDR1 is GTSNPN and CDR2 SVGIG (reference sequence). The CDR3 sequence is 16 residues long. V dropped 0 bases and J dropped 4; count of bases not matched to a gene: 8. Primers for the PCR totalled 60 Vbeta and 13 Jbeta. Only in-frame clones appear in the TCRdb table, and some are missing; sequencing was by immunoSEQ multiplex PCR. Of about 130,000 clones listed, around 83% are singletons. About this clone: The antigen is unknown.

The receptor comes from a girl under 10 years old in good health and CMV-seronegative. The sample was PBMCs. The V gene is TRBV30, the J gene TRBJ1-2; 10 bases map to TRBD1. The chain's CDR3 is CAWSVDRGRWSYGYTF. DNA of the CDR3: TGTGCCTGGAGTGTAGACAGGGGGCGGTGGAGCTATGGCTACACCTTC.